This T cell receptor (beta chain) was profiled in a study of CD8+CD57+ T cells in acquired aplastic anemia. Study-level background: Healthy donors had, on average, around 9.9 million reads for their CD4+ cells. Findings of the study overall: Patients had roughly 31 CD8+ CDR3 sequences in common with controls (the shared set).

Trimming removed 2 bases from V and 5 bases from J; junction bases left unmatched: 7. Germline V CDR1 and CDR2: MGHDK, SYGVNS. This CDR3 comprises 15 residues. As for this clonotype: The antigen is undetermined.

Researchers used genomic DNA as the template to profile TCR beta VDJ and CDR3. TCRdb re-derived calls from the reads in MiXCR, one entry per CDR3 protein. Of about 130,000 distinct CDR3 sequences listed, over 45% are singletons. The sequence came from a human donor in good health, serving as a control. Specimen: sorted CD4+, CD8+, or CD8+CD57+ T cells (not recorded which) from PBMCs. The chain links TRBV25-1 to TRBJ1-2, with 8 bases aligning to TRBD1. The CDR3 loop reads CASSEALQGAYGYTF. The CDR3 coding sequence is TGTGCCAGCAGTGAAGCGCTTCAGGGGGCGTATGGCTACACCTTC.